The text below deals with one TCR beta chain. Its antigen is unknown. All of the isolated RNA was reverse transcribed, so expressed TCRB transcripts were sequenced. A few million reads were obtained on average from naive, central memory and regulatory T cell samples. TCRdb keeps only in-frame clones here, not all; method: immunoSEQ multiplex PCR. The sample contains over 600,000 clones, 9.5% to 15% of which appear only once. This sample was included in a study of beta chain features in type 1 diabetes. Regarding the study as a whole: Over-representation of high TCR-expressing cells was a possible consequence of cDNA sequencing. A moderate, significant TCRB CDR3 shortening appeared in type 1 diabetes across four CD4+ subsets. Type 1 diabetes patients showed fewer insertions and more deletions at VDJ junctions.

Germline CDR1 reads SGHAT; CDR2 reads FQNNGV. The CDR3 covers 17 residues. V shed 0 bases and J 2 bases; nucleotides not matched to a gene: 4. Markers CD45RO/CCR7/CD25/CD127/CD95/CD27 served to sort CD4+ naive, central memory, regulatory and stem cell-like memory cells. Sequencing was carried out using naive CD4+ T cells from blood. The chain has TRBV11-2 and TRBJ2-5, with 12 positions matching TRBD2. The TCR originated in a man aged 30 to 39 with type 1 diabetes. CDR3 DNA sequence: TGTGCCAGCAGCTTAGATCAGGGACTAGCGGGTCAAGAGACCCAGTACTTC. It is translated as CASSLDQGLAGQETQYF. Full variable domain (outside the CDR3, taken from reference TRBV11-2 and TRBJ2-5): EAGVAQSPRYKIIEKRQSVAFWCNPISGHATLYWYQQILGQGPKLLIQFQNNGVVDDSQLPKDRFSAERLKGVDSTLKIQPAKLEDSAVYLCASSLDQGLAGQETQYFGPGTRLLVL.